The 2 T cell receptor beta chains below all came from one sample that was sequenced in a study of blood T cell repertoires in COVID-19. Only in-frame clones appear in the TCRdb table, and some are missing; sequencing was by immunoSEQ multiplex PCR. The sample contains 200,000 to 250,000 clones, over 80% of which appear only once. The sequencing sample was made of PBMCs or T cells enriched from blood (not recorded which). Receptor source: a woman in her thirties with acute COVID-19.

The J gene is TRBJ2-5, the V gene TRBV7-9; D possibly corresponds to TRBD2 (6 bases). Per germline, CDR1 SEHNR and CDR2 FQNEAQ (reference sequence). The CDR3 has 15 residues. Trimming stripped 1 base from V and 1 base from J, with 10 bases between. The CDR3 spells CASSLEDYFQETQYF. The CDR3 DNA reads as TGTGCCAGCAGCTTAGAGGACTACTTCCAAGAGACCCAGTACTTC.

This chain joins TRBV7-9 and TRBJ2-2; 9 bases are shared with TRBD1. V lost 5 bases, J lost 7 bases, and 11 bases stayed unmatched. CDR3 length: 16 residues. In germline, CDR1 is SEHNR, CDR2 FQNEAQ (reference sequence). CDR3 bases: TGTGCCAGCAGCCACCCAGGACAGGGGAGGGGCGGGGAGCTGTTTTTT. Translation: CASSHPGQGRGGELFF. The full variable domain, rest sourced from reference TRBV7-9 and TRBJ2-2, is DTGVSQNPRHKITKRGQNVTFRCDPISEHNRLYWYRQTLGQGPEFLTYFQNEAQLEKSRLLSDRFSAERPKGSFSTLEIQRTEQGDSAMYLCASSHPGQGRGGELFFGEGSRLTVL.